This entry concerns a single T cell receptor (beta chain). As yet, its antigen is unknown. What was sequenced were expressed TCRB transcripts, since all of the isolated RNA had been reverse transcribed. Only in-frame clones appear in the TCRdb table, and some are missing; sequencing was by immunoSEQ multiplex PCR. Among more than 250,000 clones listed, around 20% were seen once. This entry is derived from a study of beta chain features in type 1 diabetes. Study information: All of the samples together had approximately 100,000,000 sorted cells examined. General study points: For type 1 diabetes patients, VDJ junctions showed fewer insertions and more deletions. Researchers report that Type 1 diabetes patients had moderately but significantly shorter TCRB CDR3s across all four CD4+ subsets.

With 0 bases removed from V and 9 bases from J, the gap between germline ends came to 19 bases. CDR3 size: 16 residues. Germline loops: CDR1 SGDLS, CDR2 YYNGEE. The source of this sequence is a middle-aged woman with type 1 diabetes. Input material: naive CD4+ T cells from blood. The rearrangement links TRBV9 to TRBJ2-1; D is possibly TRBD2 (6 bases). CDR3 sequence reads: CASSVVGGPDEAEQFF. CDR3 in DNA: TGTGCCAGCAGCGTAGTGGGGGGACCGGATGAGGCTGAGCAGTTCTTC.